This TCR beta chain was retrieved from a study of blood T cell repertoires in COVID-19. This clone came up a few times. Method: immunoSEQ multiplex PCR; TCRdb's copy keeps in-frame clones and lacks some. The data contain 40,000 or so clones, approximately 81% of them singletons. The clonotype originates from a woman between 70 and 85 years old in a cohort sampled during active COVID-19. The sequencing sample was made of peripheral blood.

Here the CDR3 DNA reads TGTGCCTGGAGGGGGAGACAGGGGATAGGAGGCTACACCTTC. Its translation: CAWRGRQGIGGYTF. The chain links TRBV30 to TRBJ1-2; 8 nucleotides agree with TRBD1. This CDR3 has 14 amino acids. CDR1 and CDR2 from the germline V gene are GTSNPN and SVGIG (reference sequence). Trimming cost V 3 bases and J 8 bases; bases outside gene matches: 11.